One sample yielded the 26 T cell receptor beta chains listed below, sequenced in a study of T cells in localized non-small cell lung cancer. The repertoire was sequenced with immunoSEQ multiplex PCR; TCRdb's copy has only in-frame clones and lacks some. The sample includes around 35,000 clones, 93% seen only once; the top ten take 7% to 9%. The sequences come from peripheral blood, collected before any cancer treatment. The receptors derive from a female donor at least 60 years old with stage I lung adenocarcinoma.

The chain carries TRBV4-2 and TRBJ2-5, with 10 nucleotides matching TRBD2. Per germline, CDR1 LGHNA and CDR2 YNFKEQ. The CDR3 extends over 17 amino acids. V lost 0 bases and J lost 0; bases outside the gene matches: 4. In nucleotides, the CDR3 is TGTGCCAGCAGCCAAGATTGGGGGACTAGCGACCAAGAGACCCAGTACTTC. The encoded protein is CASSQDWGTSDQETQYF.

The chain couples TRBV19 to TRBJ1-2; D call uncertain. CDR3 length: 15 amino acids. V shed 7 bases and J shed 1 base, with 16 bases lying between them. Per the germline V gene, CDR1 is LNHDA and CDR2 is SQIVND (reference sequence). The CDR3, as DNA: TGTGCCAGTACCCCTGGGTCCAATATTAACTATGGCTACACCTTC. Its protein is CASTPGSNINYGYTF.

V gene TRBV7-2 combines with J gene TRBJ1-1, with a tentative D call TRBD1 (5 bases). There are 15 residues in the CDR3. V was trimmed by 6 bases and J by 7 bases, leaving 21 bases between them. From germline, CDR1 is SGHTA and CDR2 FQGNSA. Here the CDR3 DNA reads TGTGCCAGCAGTCCAGAACCGGGACCGAGCTTTGAAGCTTTCTTT. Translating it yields CASSPEPGPSFEAFF. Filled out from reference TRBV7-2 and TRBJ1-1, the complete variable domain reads GAGVSQSPSNKVTEKGKDVELRCDPISGHTALYWYRQSLGQGLEFLIYFQGNSAPDKSGLPSDRFSAERTGGSVSTLTIQRTQQEDSAVYLCASSPEPGPSFEAFFGQGTRLTVV.

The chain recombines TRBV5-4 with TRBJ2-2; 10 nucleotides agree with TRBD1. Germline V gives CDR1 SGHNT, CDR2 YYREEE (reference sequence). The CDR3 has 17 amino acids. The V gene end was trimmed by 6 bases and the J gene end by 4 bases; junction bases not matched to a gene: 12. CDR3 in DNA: TGTGCCAGCATCACTACGCCGGGACAGGGGCTCACCGGGGAGCTGTTTTTT. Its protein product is CASITTPGQGLTGELFF. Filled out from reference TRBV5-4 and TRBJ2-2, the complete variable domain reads ETGVTQSPTHLIKTRGQQVTLRCSSQSGHNTVSWYQQALGQGPQFIFQYYREEENGRGNFPPRFSGLQFPNYSSELNVNALELDDSALYLCASITTPGQGLTGELFFGEGSRLTVL.

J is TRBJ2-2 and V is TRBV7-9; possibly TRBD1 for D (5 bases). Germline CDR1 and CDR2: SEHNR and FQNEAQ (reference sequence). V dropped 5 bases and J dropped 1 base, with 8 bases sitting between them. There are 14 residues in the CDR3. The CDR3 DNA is TGTGCCAGCAGCGTGGACAAGAACACCGGGGAGCTGTTTTTT. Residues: CASSVDKNTGELFF.

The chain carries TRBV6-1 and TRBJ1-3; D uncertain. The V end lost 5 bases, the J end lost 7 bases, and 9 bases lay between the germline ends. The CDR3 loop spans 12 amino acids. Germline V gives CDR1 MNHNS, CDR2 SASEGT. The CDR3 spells CASSKLRNTIYF. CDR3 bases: TGTGCCAGCAGTAAATTAAGGAACACCATATATTTT.

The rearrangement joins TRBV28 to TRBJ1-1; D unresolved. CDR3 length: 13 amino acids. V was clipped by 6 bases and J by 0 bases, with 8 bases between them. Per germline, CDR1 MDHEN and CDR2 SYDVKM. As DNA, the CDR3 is TGTGCCAGCAGCATTAAGGTGAACACTGAAGCTTTCTTT. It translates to CASSIKVNTEAFF.

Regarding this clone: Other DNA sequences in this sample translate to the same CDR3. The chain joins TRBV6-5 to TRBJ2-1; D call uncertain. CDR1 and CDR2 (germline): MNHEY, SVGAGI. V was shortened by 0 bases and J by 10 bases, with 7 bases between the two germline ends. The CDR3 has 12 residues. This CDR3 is CASSYSTGEQFF. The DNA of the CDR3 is TGTGCCAGCAGTTACTCAACTGGGGAGCAGTTCTTC.

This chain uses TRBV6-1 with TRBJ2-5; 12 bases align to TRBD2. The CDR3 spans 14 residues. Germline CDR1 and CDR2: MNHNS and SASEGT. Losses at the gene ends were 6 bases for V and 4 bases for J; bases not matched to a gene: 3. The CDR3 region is CASSTGLAGETQYF. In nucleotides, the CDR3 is TGTGCCAGCAGCACGGGACTAGCGGGAGAGACCCAGTACTTC.

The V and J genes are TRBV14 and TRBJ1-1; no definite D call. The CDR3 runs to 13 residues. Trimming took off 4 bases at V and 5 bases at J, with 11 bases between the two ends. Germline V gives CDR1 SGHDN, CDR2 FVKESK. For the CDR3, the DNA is TGTGCCAGCAGCCCGGAGACGCAAACTGAAGCTTTCTTT. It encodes CASSPETQTEAFF.

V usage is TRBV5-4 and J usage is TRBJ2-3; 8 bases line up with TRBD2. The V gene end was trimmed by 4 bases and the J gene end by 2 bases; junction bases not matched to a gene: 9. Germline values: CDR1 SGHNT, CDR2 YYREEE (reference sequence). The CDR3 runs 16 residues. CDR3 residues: CASSPYTSGYTDTQYF. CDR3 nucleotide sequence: TGTGCCAGCAGCCCTTATACTAGCGGATACACAGATACGCAGTATTTT.

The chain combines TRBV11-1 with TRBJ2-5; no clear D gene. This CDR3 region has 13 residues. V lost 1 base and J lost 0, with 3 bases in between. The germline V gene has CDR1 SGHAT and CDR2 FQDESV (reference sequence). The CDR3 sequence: CASSLDNQETQYF. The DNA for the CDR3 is TGTGCCAGCAGCTTAGACAACCAAGAGACCCAGTACTTC. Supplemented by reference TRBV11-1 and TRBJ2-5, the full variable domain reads EAEVAQSPRYKITEKSQAVAFWCDPISGHATLYWYRQILGQGPELLVQFQDESVVDDSQLPKDRFSAERLKGVDSTLKIQPAELGDSAMYLCASSLDNQETQYFGPGTRLLVL.

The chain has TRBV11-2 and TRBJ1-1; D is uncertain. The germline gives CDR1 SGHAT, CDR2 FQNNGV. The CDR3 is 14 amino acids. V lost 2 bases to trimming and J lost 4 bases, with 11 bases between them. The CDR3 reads CASSLNGVITEAFF. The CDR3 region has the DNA TGTGCCAGCAGCTTAAATGGGGTTATCACTGAAGCTTTCTTT.

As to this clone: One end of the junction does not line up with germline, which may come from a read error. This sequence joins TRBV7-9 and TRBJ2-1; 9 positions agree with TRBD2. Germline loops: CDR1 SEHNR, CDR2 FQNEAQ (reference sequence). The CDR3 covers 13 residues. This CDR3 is CASSLAGNNEQFF. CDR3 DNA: TGTGCCAGCAGCCTAGCGGGGAACAATGAGCAGTTCTTC.

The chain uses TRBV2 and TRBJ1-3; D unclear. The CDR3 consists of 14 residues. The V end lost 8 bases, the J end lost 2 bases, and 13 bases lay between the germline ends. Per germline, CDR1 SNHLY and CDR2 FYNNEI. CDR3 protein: CASGDSPAGNTIYF. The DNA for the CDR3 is TGTGCCAGCGGAGATAGCCCTGCTGGAAACACCATATATTTT.

The CDR3 sequence: CASSQEGSGRPQHF. CDR3 nucleotides: TGCGCCAGCAGCCAAGAGGGGTCCGGGAGGCCCCAGCATTTT. The chain employs TRBV4-1 and TRBJ1-5; D remains unclear. This CDR3 comprises 14 residues. The germline gives CDR1 MGHRA, CDR2 YSYEKL. V was pared by 0 bases and J by 9 bases, with 12 bases between.

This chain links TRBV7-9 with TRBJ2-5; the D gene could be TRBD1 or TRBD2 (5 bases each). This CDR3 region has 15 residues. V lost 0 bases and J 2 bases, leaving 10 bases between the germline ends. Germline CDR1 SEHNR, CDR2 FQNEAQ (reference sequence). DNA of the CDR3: TGTGCCAGCAGCTTAGCGGGGACGGAGCAAGAGACCCAGTACTTC. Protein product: CASSLAGTEQETQYF.

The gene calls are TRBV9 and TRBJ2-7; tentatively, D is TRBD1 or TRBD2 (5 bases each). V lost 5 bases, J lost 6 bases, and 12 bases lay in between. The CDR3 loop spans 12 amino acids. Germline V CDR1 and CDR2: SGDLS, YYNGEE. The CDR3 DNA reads TGTGCCAGCAGAGGGACCATGGGCGAGCAGTACTTC. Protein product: CASRGTMGEQYF.

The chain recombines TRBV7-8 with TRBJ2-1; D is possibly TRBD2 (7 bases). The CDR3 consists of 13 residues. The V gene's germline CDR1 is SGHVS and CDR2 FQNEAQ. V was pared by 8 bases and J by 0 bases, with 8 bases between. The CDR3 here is CASGGASYNEQFF. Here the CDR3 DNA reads TGTGCCAGCGGGGGGGCCTCCTACAATGAGCAGTTCTTC.

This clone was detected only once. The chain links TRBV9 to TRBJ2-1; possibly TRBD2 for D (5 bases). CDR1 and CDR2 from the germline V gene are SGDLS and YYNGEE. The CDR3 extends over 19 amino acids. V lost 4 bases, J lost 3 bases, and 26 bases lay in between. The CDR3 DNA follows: TGTGCCAGCAGCCCTAGAGCGGCGGAATCGCTATCCCGCTACAATGAGCAGTTCTTC. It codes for CASSPRAAESLSRYNEQFF.

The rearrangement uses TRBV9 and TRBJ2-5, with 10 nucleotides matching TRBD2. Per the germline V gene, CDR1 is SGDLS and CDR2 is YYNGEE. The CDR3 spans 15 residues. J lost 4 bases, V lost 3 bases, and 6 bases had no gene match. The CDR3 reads CASSDSPSGGETQYF. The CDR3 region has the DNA TGTGCCAGCAGCGATAGCCCTAGCGGGGGAGAGACCCAGTACTTC.

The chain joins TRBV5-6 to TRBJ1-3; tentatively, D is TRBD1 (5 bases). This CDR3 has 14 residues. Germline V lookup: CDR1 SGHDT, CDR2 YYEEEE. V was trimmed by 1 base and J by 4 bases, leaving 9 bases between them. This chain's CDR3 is CASSLPGTGNTIYF. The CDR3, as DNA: TGTGCCAGCAGCTTGCCAGGGACCGGAAACACCATATATTTT.

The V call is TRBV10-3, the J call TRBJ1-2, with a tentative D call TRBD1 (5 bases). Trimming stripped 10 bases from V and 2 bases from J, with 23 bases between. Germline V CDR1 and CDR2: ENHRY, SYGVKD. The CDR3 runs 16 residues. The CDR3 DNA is TGTGCCACGCCCGCCGGGACCGAAGCCTTCAACTATGGCTACACCTTC. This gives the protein CATPAGTEAFNYGYTF.

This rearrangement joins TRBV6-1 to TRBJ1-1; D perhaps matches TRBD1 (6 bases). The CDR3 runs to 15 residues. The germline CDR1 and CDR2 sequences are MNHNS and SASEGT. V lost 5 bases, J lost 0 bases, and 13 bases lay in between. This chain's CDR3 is CASSPQDSLNTEAFF. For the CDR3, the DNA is TGTGCCAGCAGTCCTCAGGACAGTTTGAACACTGAAGCTTTCTTT.

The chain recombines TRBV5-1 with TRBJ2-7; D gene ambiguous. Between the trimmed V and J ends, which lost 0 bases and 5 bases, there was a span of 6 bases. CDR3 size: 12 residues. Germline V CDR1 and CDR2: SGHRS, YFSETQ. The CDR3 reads CASSLGRNEQYF. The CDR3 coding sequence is TGCGCCAGCAGCTTGGGGAGAAACGAGCAGTACTTC. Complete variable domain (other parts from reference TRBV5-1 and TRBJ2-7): KAGVTQTPRYLIKTRGQQVTLSCSPISGHRSVSWYQQTPGQGLQFLFEYFSETQRNKGNFPGRFSGRQFSNSRSEMNVSTLELGDSALYLCASSLGRNEQYFGPGTRLTVT.

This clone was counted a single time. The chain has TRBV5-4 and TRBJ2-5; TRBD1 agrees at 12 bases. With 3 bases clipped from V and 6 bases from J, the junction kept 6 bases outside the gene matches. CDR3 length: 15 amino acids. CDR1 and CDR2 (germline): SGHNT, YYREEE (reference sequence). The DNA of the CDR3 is TGTGCCAGCAGCTGGGGACAGGGGGCTACGAAGACCCAGTACTTC. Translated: CASSWGQGATKTQYF. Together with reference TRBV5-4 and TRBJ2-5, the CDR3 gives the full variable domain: ETGVTQSPTHLIKTRGQQVTLRCSSQSGHNTVSWYQQALGQGPQFIFQYYREEENGRGNFPPRFSGLQFPNYSSELNVNALELDDSALYLCASSWGQGATKTQYFGPGTRLLVL.